A single sample gave rise to the 21 T cell receptor beta chains below, sequenced in a study of blood T cell repertoires in COVID-19. The data were produced by immunoSEQ multiplex PCR, yet TCRdb's version contains in-frame clones alone and is incomplete. Found here are 55,000 to 70,000 clones, 88% of them singletons; the top ten hold over 20%. Source material: peripheral blood. These receptors all stem from a woman aged 50 to 60 with active or convalescent COVID-19.

The gene calls are TRBV2 and TRBJ1-2, with 10 positions matching TRBD1. Germline CDR1 and CDR2: SNHLY and FYNNEI. This CDR3 spans 13 amino acids. V lost 4 bases, J lost 7 bases, and 3 bases stayed unmatched. The CDR3: CASSVTGGSGYTF. As DNA, the CDR3 is TGTGCCAGCAGTGTGACAGGGGGCAGTGGCTACACCTTC.

CDR3 residues: CASSPTSGSVIDTQYF. The CDR3, as DNA: TGCGCCAGCAGCCCTACTAGCGGGAGTGTGATAGATACGCAGTATTTT. V and J are TRBV5-1 and TRBJ2-3, with 11 nucleotides matching TRBD2. Germline CDR1 is SGHRS and CDR2 is YFSETQ. The CDR3 runs 16 residues. Unmatched junction bases numbered 9, after V lost 4 bases and J lost 5 bases. The full variable domain, completed using reference TRBV5-1 and TRBJ2-3, is KAGVTQTPRYLIKTRGQQVTLSCSPISGHRSVSWYQQTPGQGLQFLFEYFSETQRNKGNFPGRFSGRQFSNSRSEMNVSTLELGDSALYLCASSPTSGSVIDTQYFGPGTRLTVL.

This clone was detected once. The chain couples TRBV6-1 to TRBJ1-3; D gene unclear. There are 16 residues in the CDR3. Trimming stripped 1 base from V and 0 bases from J, with 10 bases between. Germline loops: CDR1 MNHNS, CDR2 SASEGT. CDR3 amino acids: CASSEEEGLSGNTIYF. CDR3 coding DNA: TGTGCCAGCAGTGAAGAAGAGGGCCTCTCTGGAAACACCATATATTTT.

The V gene is TRBV29-1, the J gene TRBJ1-2; TRBD1 is a possible D gene (6 bases). The CDR3 is made up of 12 amino acids. Germline CDR1 SQVTM, CDR2 ANQGSEA. Deletions cut 8 bases from V and 1 base from J, with 11 bases between. As DNA, the CDR3 is TGCAGCCTCCGGACAGATAACTATGGCTACACCTTC. It translates to CSLRTDNYGYTF.

The J gene is TRBJ2-3, the V gene TRBV5-6, with 10 bases identical to TRBD2. The germline V gene has CDR1 SGHDT and CDR2 YYEEEE. The V gene end was trimmed by 4 bases and the J gene end by 2 bases; junction bases not matched to a gene: 7. This CDR3 is built from 16 residues. This CDR3 is CASSPNSGGLTDTQYF. As DNA, the CDR3 is TGTGCCAGCAGCCCCAATAGCGGGGGGCTCACAGATACGCAGTATTTT.

The genes are TRBV5-1 and TRBJ2-3; the D gene is possibly TRBD2 (6 bases). The germline V gene has CDR1 SGHRS and CDR2 YFSETQ. The CDR3 totals 15 residues. Between the trimmed V and J ends, which lost 2 bases and 1 base, there was a span of 11 bases. The CDR3 DNA reads as TGCGCCAGCAGCTTCCCGGAGGGCGGCACAGATACGCAGTATTTT. Encoded protein: CASSFPEGGTDTQYF.

The rearrangement joins TRBV9 to TRBJ2-1; D is unresolved. The V and J ends lost 7 bases and 8 bases respectively, with 16 bases between them. Germline V gene lookup returns CDR1 SGDLS and CDR2 YYNGEE. This CDR3 has 13 residues. The CDR3 protein is CASQFLASDEQFF. CDR3 sequence (DNA): TGTGCCAGCCAGTTTCTGGCTTCCGATGAGCAGTTCTTC.

For the CDR3, the DNA is TGTGCCAGCAGTTACTCGGGGGGGAACTATGGCTACACCTTC. Translated: CASSYSGGNYGYTF. The genes are TRBV6-5 and TRBJ1-2; TRBD1 might be the D (5 bases). The V end lost 0 bases, the J end lost 2 bases, and 7 bases lay between the germline ends. Germline lookup yields CDR1 MNHEY and CDR2 SVGAGI. The CDR3 loop spans 14 amino acids.

J is TRBJ2-2 and V is TRBV21-1; TRBD1 is taken as the D call from the table, unchecked against the DNA. TRBV21-1 is shown as a pseudogene. CDR3 length: 20 residues. CDR3 nucleotide sequence: TGTGCCAGCAGCAAAAGGTCCAGGGGGCGCCTAGGACGGGACACCGGGGAGCTGTTTTTT. This encodes CASSKRSRGRLGRDTGELFF.

The chain links TRBV12-3 or TRBV12-4 to TRBJ1-2; D perhaps matches TRBD1 (6 bases). Trimming took off 5 bases at V and 7 bases at J, with 14 bases between the two ends. CDR3 length: 13 residues. CDR3 amino acids: CASSPARGSGYTF. CDR3 in DNA: TGTGCCAGCAGTCCCGCCAGGGGTAGTGGCTACACCTTC.

The rearrangement links TRBV9 to TRBJ2-2; 9 bases fit TRBD2. The CDR3 loop spans 15 amino acids. CDR1 is SGDLS and CDR2 is YYNGEE in the germline V gene. The V gene end was trimmed by 3 bases and the J gene end by 7 bases; junction bases not matched to a gene: 7. The CDR3 loop is CASSGSGSGLGELFF. The DNA of the CDR3 is TGTGCCAGCAGCGGTAGCGGGAGTGGTCTCGGGGAGCTGTTTTTT.

The V call is TRBV30, the J call TRBJ2-7, with D perhaps TRBD1 (5 bases). The CDR3 extends over 13 amino acids. CDR1 is GTSNPN, CDR2 SVGIG, per germline (reference sequence). V lost 4 bases and J 3 bases, leaving 13 bases between the germline ends. The CDR3 nucleotides are TGTGCCTGGAACACAGGCCCCATCTACGAGCAGTACTTC. Translation: CAWNTGPIYEQYF.

The gene calls are TRBV11-2 and TRBJ2-3; 8 bases fit TRBD1. Germline-derived CDR1 and CDR2 are SGHAT and FQNNGV. The CDR3 consists of 18 residues. V was clipped by 5 bases and J by 2 bases; unmatched bases: 15. In DNA form, the CDR3 reads TGTGCCAGCAGCCATCACAACCGGGCAGGGGGCCCCACAGATACGCAGTATTTT. Translation: CASSHHNRAGGPTDTQYF. The full variable domain, with the rest looked up from reference TRBV11-2 and TRBJ2-3, is EAGVAQSPRYKIIEKRQSVAFWCNPISGHATLYWYQQILGQGPKLLIQFQNNGVVDDSQLPKDRFSAERLKGVDSTLKIQPAKLEDSAVYLCASSHHNRAGGPTDTQYFGPGTRLTVL.

V usage is TRBV20-1 and J usage is TRBJ2-5; D call uncertain. Between the trimmed V and J ends, which lost 5 bases and 5 bases, there was a span of 9 bases. In germline, CDR1 is DFQATT, CDR2 SNEGSKA (reference sequence). The length of the CDR3 is 11 residues. The CDR3 DNA reads as TGCAGTGCTTCCGGGTCGGAGACCCAGTACTTC. Residues: CSASGSETQYF.

J is TRBJ2-7 and V is TRBV23-1; tentatively, D is TRBD2 (6 bases). TRBV23-1 is known as an ORF, though its function is uncertain. The length of the CDR3 is 16 residues. Between the trimmed V and J ends, which lost 7 bases and 6 bases, there was a span of 25 bases. The CDR3 loop is CASTKQGSGLRREQYF. The CDR3 DNA follows: TGCGCCAGCACTAAACAAGGTTCGGGACTGCGGCGCGAGCAGTACTTC.

The genes are TRBV7-9 and TRBJ2-1; 13 bases are shared with TRBD2. The CDR3 spans 17 residues. V was clipped by 4 bases and J by 7 bases; unmatched bases: 10. CDR1 is SEHNR and CDR2 is FQNEAQ in the germline V gene (reference sequence). Here the CDR3 reads CASSSLRGLAGVNEQFF. CDR3 sequence (DNA): TGTGCCAGCAGCTCGTTGCGTGGACTAGCGGGAGTGAATGAGCAGTTCTTC.

The CDR3 loop is CATSSSGASSYEQYF. CDR3 DNA: TGTGCCACCAGCTCTAGCGGGGCGAGCTCCTACGAGCAGTACTTC. The rearrangement uses TRBV15 and TRBJ2-7, with 9 bases lining up with TRBD2. With 5 bases clipped from V and 0 bases from J, the junction kept 5 bases outside the gene matches. The germline V gene has CDR1 LNHNV and CDR2 YYDKDF (reference sequence). CDR3 length: 15 amino acids.

As DNA, the CDR3 is TGTGCCAGCCGCGGGACAGGGACGAACACCGGGGAGCTGTTTTTT. Residues: CASRGTGTNTGELFF. The chain is built from TRBV11-3 and TRBJ2-2; 9 nucleotides align to TRBD1. Germline CDR1 is SGHNT and CDR2 is YENEEA. The J segment lost 0 bases and the V segment lost 8 bases, leaving 4 bases of the junction unmatched. The CDR3 has 15 residues.

This chain links TRBV30 with TRBJ2-1; 9 positions agree with TRBD2. This CDR3 has 16 residues. Unmatched junction bases numbered 7, after V lost 1 base and J lost 3 bases. Germline assignment: CDR1 GTSNPN and CDR2 SVGIG (reference sequence). The CDR3 bases are TGTGCCTGGAGTGGGGATAGCGGGAGCGTCTACAATGAGCAGTTCTTC. Protein: CAWSGDSGSVYNEQFF.

The chain employs TRBV18 and TRBJ1-2; TRBD1 agrees at 9 bases. Germline loops: CDR1 KGHSH, CDR2 LQKENI. Germline trimming cut 5 bases from V and 7 bases from J; bases unmatched to any gene: 8. The length of the CDR3 is 14 residues. The CDR3 spells CASSSEQGAVGYTF. In DNA form, the CDR3 reads TGTGCCAGCTCAAGTGAACAGGGGGCAGTTGGCTACACCTTC.

V usage is TRBV6-5 and J usage is TRBJ1-1; 7 bases match TRBD1. The CDR3 spans 13 residues. From germline, CDR1 is MNHEY and CDR2 SVGAGI. Trimming cost V 7 bases and J 4 bases; bases outside gene matches: 6. The CDR3 DNA sequence: TGTGCCAGCATAAGGGACAGAAGCACTGAAGCTTTCTTT. Its translation: CASIRDRSTEAFF.